A single sample is the source of the 5 T cell receptor beta chains below, sequenced in a study of T cells in Graves' hyperthyroidism and ophthalmopathy. Amplification of TCR beta CDR3 regions used RNA as the template. An initial round of RT-PCR targeting the TCR CDR3 relied on the HTBI primer set. TCRdb ran MiXCR on the multiplex PCR reads and lists one entry per CDR3 protein. There are 350,000 to 400,000 distinct CDR3 sequences in the sample; about a fifth occur only once, and about 3.7% lies in the top ten. Sample: blood. These receptors came from a woman aged 18 to 35 with Graves' hyperthyroidism.

This clonotype was seen many times. The chain combines TRBV11-2 with TRBJ2-3; D uncertain. Germline loops: CDR1 SGHAT, CDR2 FQNNGV. The CDR3 extends over 15 amino acids. The ends were cut back, 2 bases at V and 2 bases at J, with 11 bases in the middle. Written as DNA, the CDR3 is TGTGCCAGCAGCTTAATCTGGGGTACCACAGATACGCAGTATTTT. It yields the protein CASSLIWGTTDTQYF. Variable domain in full (rest from reference TRBV11-2 and TRBJ2-3): EAGVAQSPRYKIIEKRQSVAFWCNPISGHATLYWYQQILGQGPKLLIQFQNNGVVDDSQLPKDRFSAERLKGVDSTLKIQPAKLEDSAVYLCASSLIWGTTDTQYFGPGTRLTVL.

The table lists this clonotype with many counts. V is TRBV24-1 and J is TRBJ2-5, with D hard to call. The CDR3 loop spans 15 amino acids. CDR1 KGHDR and CDR2 SFDVKD come from the germline V gene. V was trimmed by 0 bases and J by 0 bases, leaving 7 bases between them. CDR3 region: CATSDLQRDQETQYF. The CDR3 nucleotides read TGTGCCACCAGTGATTTGCAAAGGGACCAAGAGACCCAGTACTTC.

This clonotype was counted ten times or more. This chain joins TRBV6-5 and TRBJ1-3; unclear D gene. Germline loops: CDR1 MNHEY, CDR2 SVGAGI. Deletions cut 0 bases from V and 8 bases from J, with 8 bases between. This CDR3 has 13 residues. CDR3: CASSYSRRDTIYF. The CDR3 DNA follows: TGTGCCAGCAGTTACTCGAGACGGGACACCATATATTTT.

This clonotype was counted a few times. The genes are TRBV7-9 and TRBJ2-2; D not resolved. Trimming stripped 5 bases from V and 9 bases from J, with 10 bases between. The germline V gene encodes CDR1 SEHNR and CDR2 FQNEAQ (reference sequence). The CDR3 sequence is 12 residues long. The CDR3 loop reads CASSPWTRELFF. The CDR3 nucleotides are TGTGCCAGCAGCCCTTGGACCCGGGAGCTGTTTTTT. Supplemented by reference TRBV7-9 and TRBJ2-2, the full variable domain reads DTGVSQNPRHKITKRGQNVTFRCDPISEHNRLYWYRQTLGQGPEFLTYFQNEAQLEKSRLLSDRFSAERPKGSFSTLEIQRTEQGDSAMYLCASSPWTRELFFGEGSRLTVL.

In this sample, this clonotype turned up many times. The chain recombines TRBV11-2 with TRBJ1-1; a possible D gene is TRBD1 (6 bases). V shed 2 bases and J shed 1 base, with 8 bases lying between them. In germline, CDR1 is SGHAT, CDR2 FQNNGV. CDR3 length: 14 amino acids. In DNA, the CDR3 is TGTGCCAGCAGCTTAACCAGGGGGAACACTGAAGCTTTCTTT. Its protein product is CASSLTRGNTEAFF.